This TCR beta chain was recovered during a study of control samples from healthy donors and cancer patients. Sequencing was performed with immunoSEQ multiplex PCR; in TCRdb, only in-frame clones are kept and a portion is missing. The repertoire holds roughly 94,000 clones, with about four fifths as singletons. The CDR3 runs to 14 residues. V lost 5 bases and J lost 6, with 13 bases in between. Germline V CDR1 and CDR2: WNHNN, SYGVQD (reference sequence). The chain carries TRBV10-1 and TRBJ2-2, with D perhaps TRBD1 or TRBD2 (5 bases each). The clonotype comes from an older man with lung cancer. The material sequenced was PBMCs. CDR3 protein: CASSSRAGAGELFF. CDR3 nucleotide sequence: TGCGCCAGCAGTTCCAGGGCCGGGGCCGGGGAGCTGTTTTTT.